The text below deals with one TCR beta chain. Assay used: immunoSEQ multiplex PCR; TCRdb lists only in-frame clones, some missing. Of 200,000 to 250,000 clones listed, approximately 85% are singletons. This sample is drawn from a study of blood T cell repertoires in COVID-19. This CDR3 spans 12 amino acids. The sequence came from a woman in her 70s with COVID-19, enrolled during active disease. The specimen was peripheral blood. This rearrangement joins TRBV21-1 to TRBJ2-5; the table's D call, TRBD1, has no DNA check behind it. TRBV21-1 is reported as a pseudogene. The CDR3 loop reads CARVDSQETQYF. DNA for the CDR3: TGTGCCAGAGTGGACAGCCAAGAGACCCAGTACTTC.